This is a list of T cell receptor beta chains from one sample in a study of beta chain features in type 1 diabetes. TCRdb's copy holds only in-frame clones and misses some; the assay was immunoSEQ multiplex PCR. The data contain around 170,000 clones, approximately 9.9% of them singletons. Sequencing was performed on central memory CD4+ T cells from blood. The receptors here all came from a woman aged 18-30 years in good health. The CDR3 runs from the conserved cysteine through the conserved F or W.

cdr3_length v_call cdr3_aa
15 TRBV4-2 CASSQVGFSTDTQYF
13 TRBV19 CASSIADQETQYF
17 TRBV5-1 CASSSRGTGFFTGELFF
15 TRBV25-1 CASARDSGALGELFF
13 TRBV28 CASSIGTGDEQFF
12 TRBV27 CATADSNYGYTF
13 TRBV7-9 CASTGSRVETQYF
15 TRBV7-2 CASSLGPSAGYGYTF
14 TRBV2 CASNDPTGAETQYF
16 TRBV5-1 CASSFGTATNTGGYTF
15 TRBV27 CASVSGFSGVDTQYF
16 TRBV4-3 CASSQVNLVSTDTQYF
15 TRBV5-4 CASSLDSGIGDTQYF
12 TRBV2 CASSEGPGIRHF
14 TRBV5-1 CASSPGQMRETQYF
16 TRBV7-2 CASIPAGGSGANVLTF
16 TRBV6-5 CASSYSAEILTYEQYF
16 TRBV5-5 CASSIWTSGSRSEQFF
16 TRBV30 CAWSAPGLALRETQYF
15 TRBV2 CASSRDRTSNQPQHF
13 TRBV6-6 CASSPGLPSGYTF
15 TRBV4-2 CASSLRNTLRAEAFF
16 TRBV5-4 CASSRTSGRVDNEQFF
14 TRBV5-1 CASSLFLAGGEQFF
11 TRBV6-5 CASSGEGGAFF
15 TRBV5-6 CASSAPRQVVGKEYF
15 TRBV6-5 CASSRARGQNQPQHF
16 TRBV11-2 CASTLLPTGRNTEAFF
12 TRBV9 CASSPERSEQFF
15 TRBV11-1 CASSLGTGRDETQYF
14 TRBV5-1 CASSRTGADEKLFF
15 TRBV12-5 CASGRGTSGWDEQFF
12 TRBV5-1 CASSLALDTQYF
14 TRBV9 CASSADWSSRGYTF
16 TRBV19 CASSPPFGTGSYEQYF
17 TRBV4-1 CASRAGGLAETYNEQFF
15 TRBV19 CASSTEGRASNIQYF
15 TRBV9 CASSALGGNNQPQHF
13 TRBV6-5 CASREQGNYGYTF